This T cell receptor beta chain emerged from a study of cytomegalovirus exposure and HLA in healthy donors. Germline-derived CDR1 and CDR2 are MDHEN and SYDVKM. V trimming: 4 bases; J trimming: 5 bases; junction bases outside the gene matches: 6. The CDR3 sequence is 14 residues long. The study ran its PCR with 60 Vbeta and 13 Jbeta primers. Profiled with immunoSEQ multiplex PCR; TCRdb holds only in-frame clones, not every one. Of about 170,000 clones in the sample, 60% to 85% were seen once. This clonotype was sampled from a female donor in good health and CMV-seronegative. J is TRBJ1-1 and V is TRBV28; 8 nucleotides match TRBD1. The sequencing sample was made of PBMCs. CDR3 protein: CASSSPDRETEAFF. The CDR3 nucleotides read TGTGCCAGCAGTTCCCCGGACAGGGAGACTGAAGCTTTCTTT.